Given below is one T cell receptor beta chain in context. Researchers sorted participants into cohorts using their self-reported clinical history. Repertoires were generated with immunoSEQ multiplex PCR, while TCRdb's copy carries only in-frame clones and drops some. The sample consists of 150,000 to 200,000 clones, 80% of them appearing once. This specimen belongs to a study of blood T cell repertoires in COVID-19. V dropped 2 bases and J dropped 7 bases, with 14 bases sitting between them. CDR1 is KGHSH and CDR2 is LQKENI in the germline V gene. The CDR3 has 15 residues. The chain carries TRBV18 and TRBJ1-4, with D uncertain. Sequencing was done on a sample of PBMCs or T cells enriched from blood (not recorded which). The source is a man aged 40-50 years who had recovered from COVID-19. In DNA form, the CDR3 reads TGTGCCAGCTCACCAACCGGGATCGAGGGTGAAAAACTGTTTTTT. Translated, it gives CASSPTGIEGEKLFF.